This paragraph covers one T cell receptor beta chain sequence. In its sample, this clonotype was seen many times. No antigen is known for it. The input lacks base qualities; no much larger clone sits a single base away. The CDR3 spans 15 residues, from the cysteine through the phenylalanine. The DNA shown is the 45-base CDR3, in frame from base 1. CDR1 and CDR2 are read off the germline V gene as SGHTS and YDEGEE. Trimming leaves V shorter by 4 bases and J shorter by 4 bases, with the junction holding 10 bases beyond the gene matches. The study excluded patients with uncontrolled infections, other autoimmune diseases, pregnancy or lactation. Diagnoses relied on clinical symptoms, serum thyroxine and TRAb, thyroid ultrasound and orbital computed tomography. Total RNA was extracted with Trizol reagent, and quality was checked on an Agilent 2100 Bioanalyzer. The sample belongs to a study of T cells in Graves' hyperthyroidism and ophthalmopathy (dated by TCRdb to about 2019). In terms of the full investigation: To identify TCR V-J signatures that set the groups apart, the researchers used a discovery cohort of roughly 100 patients, made up of around 40 with Graves' ophthalmopathy and 57 with stable Graves' hyperthyroidism. The study also compared thyroid tissue and blood T-cell repertoires from 5 to 7 Graves' hyperthyroidism patients. Prospective prediction of ophthalmopathy was tested in an independent validation cohort consisting of 18 to 20 hyperthyroidism patients and some 17 patients who later progressed to ophthalmopathy. The 75 to 100 discovery patients were randomly split 7:3 into training and test sets. Following sampling, methimazole starting at 30 mg daily was given to hyperthyroidism patients, and high-dose intravenous methylprednisolone was given to ophthalmopathy patients. TCR Vbeta CDR3 sequencing of 140 or so peripheral blood samples (over 40 ophthalmopathy, about 80 hyperthyroidism and approximately 17 progressor patients) is reported in the paper. Overall study results and their limits: Most expanded thyroid clonotypes (frequency above 0.001) were also detected in blood, suggesting blood repertoires may reflect thyroid immune responses. Sample size was not statistically predetermined, and blinding of investigators to group allocation was not performed. A 13 V-J signature model separated ophthalmopathy from stable hyperthyroidism, with around 91% sensitivity and roughly 81% specificity in cross-validation and 80%/75% in testing. In validation, the model predicted progression to ophthalmopathy a median of roughly six months before onset, with 65% to 71% sensitivity and around 76% specificity.

Amplification of TCR beta CDR3 regions was carried out from RNA transcripts. The TCR CDR3 was subjected to a first round of RT-PCR using the HTBI primer set and the Qiagen OneStep RT-PCR kit. The libraries were constructed in a second round of multiplex PCR and then size-selected and purified. Sequencing of the libraries was done on an Illumina HiSeq2000 using paired-end 100 bp reads. Per the source publication's procedure: SOAPnuke was used to process the raw data, removing reads that contained adapters or uncalled bases, had a mean Phred below 15, or lacked an exact match to the constant primer or identifier. High-quality paired reads were merged using COPE v1.2.5, and each unique nucleotide sequence was defined as a clonotype. Clonotypes were aligned to IMGT TRBV, TRBD and TRBJ reference segments using MiTCR v1.1. Only V-J combinations with frequency above 0.0001, covering 99% to 99.2% of repertoires, were analysed. The TCS score was defined as F50 (clonal expansion) divided by E x V (chaos), with BLOSUM62-based TCRdist calculated between CDR3 peptides within each V-J. Welch's t-statistics and random forest reduced fewer than 600 V-J features to about 13, which were used in a naive Bayes classifier (R e1071). The Morisita-Horn index was used to measure how similar the thyroid and blood repertoires were. The public reads were reprocessed in TCRdb via fastp at Q25 and MiXCR, keeping in-frame beta chains. Rows merge per CDR3 protein into single entries with the most common DNA and genes. TCRdb's processing, not the study's, gives the V and J calls here. The sample data list roughly 500,000 distinct CDR3 sequences, and 46% of these were observed just once. The ten most abundant clones make up 35% to 50% of the sample.

The chain is made from TRBV5-8 and TRBJ2-5, and 7 junctional nucleotides match TRBD1. The TCR originated in an adult woman with Graves' disease, either hyperthyroidism or ophthalmopathy (not recorded which). The material sequenced was peripheral blood or thyroid tissue (not recorded which). The nucleotide sequence is TGTGCCAGCAGCGTCGAACGACAGGGAGCAGAGACCCAGTACTTC. Its amino acids are CASSVERQGAETQYF.